The rows below give T cell receptor beta chains drawn from one sample of a study of metastatic and nonmetastatic thyroid tumors. TCRdb called clones again from the PCR reads with MiXCR. The sample carries under 75,000 clones, roughly 18% recorded once. Sample: blood. These TCRs come from a female donor with papillary thyroid cancer or a benign thyroid nodule (not recorded which). Some clones in this sample may be carry-over from other donors' samples. The CDR3 runs from the conserved cysteine through the conserved F or W. The D gene is left open where the match is weak. Not all rows give a size; the values are once, few, many and, for expanded clones, a class.

D gene	V gene	clone size	J gene	CDR3 DNA	CDR3 protein
-	TRBV11-3	-	TRBJ2-1	TGTGCCAGCAGCTTGAATGCGGGGGAGCAGTTCTTC	CASSLNAGEQFF
-	TRBV11-3	many	TRBJ2-2	TGTGCCAGCAGCATCCGGGATGTCACCGGGGAGCTGTTTTTT	CASSIRDVTGELFF
-	TRBV11-3	many	TRBJ2-6	TGTGCCAGCAGCTCAGATGCCTCTGGGGCCAACGTCCTGACTTTC	CASSSDASGANVLTF
-	TRBV6-2/TRBV6-3	few	TRBJ2-7	TGTGCCAGCACCACACAGGGATTGCGTTACGAGCAGTACTTC	CASTTQGLRYEQYF
-	TRBV12-3/TRBV12-4	few	TRBJ1-5	TGTGCCAGCAGAATCGAGGTTGATCAGCCCCAGCATTTT	CASRIEVDQPQHF
-	TRBV30	many	TRBJ1-2	TGTGCCTGGAGTCCGCCCTTGGTAGTTCGTCGTGGCTACACCTTC	CAWSPPLVVRRGYTF
TRBD2	TRBV6-5	many	TRBJ2-1	TGTGCCAGCAGTTACGGACTAGCGGCCTCCTACAATGAGCAGTTCTTC	CASSYGLAASYNEQFF
TRBD1	TRBV20-1	many	TRBJ2-2	TGCAGTGCTGCTGGACAGGGAGGCACCGGGGAGCTGTTTTTT	CSAAGQGGTGELFF
TRBD1	TRBV18	-	TRBJ2-7	TGTGCCAGCTCACGACAGGGCTACGAGCAGTACTTC	CASSRQGYEQYF
TRBD2	TRBV19	many	TRBJ2-3	TGTGCCAGTAGTATGAGGTCGGGGGGGAGCGTAGATACGCAGTATTTT	CASSMRSGGSVDTQYF
-	TRBV28	many	TRBJ2-7	TGTGCCAGCAGTCCCCCCTCCCCCTACGAGCAGTACTTC	CASSPPSPYEQYF
-	TRBV12-3/TRBV12-4	many	TRBJ1-3	TGTGCCAGCAGTCGGGGCTCCTCTGGAAACACCATATATTTT	CASSRGSSGNTIYF
-	TRBV30	-	TRBJ1-5	TGTGCCTGGGTTGTAAACCCTCTTTGGGGGGGTCGGCAGCCCCAGCATTTT	CAWVVNPLWGGRQPQHF
-	TRBV11-2	-	TRBJ2-7	TGTGCCAGCAGCTTAAACAGGCTTTCCTACGAGCAGTACTTC	CASSLNRLSYEQYF
-	TRBV18	-	TRBJ2-1	TGTGCCAGCTCACCTGGGGAGAACCAGTTCTTC	CASSPGENQFF
-	TRBV6-1	few	TRBJ1-1	TGTGCCAGCGCCCGGGGGGACACTGAAGCTTTCTTT	CASARGDTEAFF
-	TRBV10-3	many	TRBJ1-4	TGTGCCATCAGTGTAGCGCGGACAACTAATGAAAAACTGTTTTTT	CAISVARTTNEKLFF
-	TRBV6-1	many	TRBJ1-1	TGTGCCAGCAGCCACCCACGGACCGGAAGAACTGAAGCTTTCTTT	CASSHPRTGRTEAFF
TRBD1	TRBV27	few	TRBJ2-1	TGTGCCAGCAGCGCAAGTGGGACAGGGGCGGGTGAGCAGTTCTTC	CASSASGTGAGEQFF
TRBD2	TRBV2	-	TRBJ2-1	TGTGCCAGCAGCAACCTAGGGACTAGCGGGAGAAATGAGCAGTTCTTC	CASSNLGTSGRNEQFF
-	TRBV28	-	TRBJ1-3	TGTGCCAGCACTACGGTTTTGGAAAACACCATATATTTT	CASTTVLENTIYF
TRBD2	TRBV11-2	many	TRBJ2-3	TGTGCCAGCAGCTTATACCTGCTAGCGGGAGGTGCAGATACGCAGTATTTT	CASSLYLLAGGADTQYF
-	TRBV6-2/TRBV6-3	-	TRBJ2-7	TGTGCCAGCAGTTACAGGCAGGGCAGTCCCGACGAGCAGTACTTC	CASSYRQGSPDEQYF
TRBD2	TRBV27	few	TRBJ2-1	TGTTCCAGCAGTTTAACCGGTACTAGCGGGAGATATGAGCAGTTCTTC	CSSSLTGTSGRYEQFF
-	TRBV20-1	many	TRBJ2-3	TGCAGTGCTACCATCAGCACAGATACGCAGTATTTT	CSATISTDTQYF
TRBD1	TRBV6-1	-	TRBJ1-6	TGTGCCAGCACCTTAGAGGGACAGGGGATTGGATCACCCCTCCACTTT	CASTLEGQGIGSPLHF
-	TRBV29-1	many	TRBJ2-1	TGCAGCGTTGAACGACAGGAGATAAATGAGCAGTTCTTC	CSVERQEINEQFF
-	TRBV6-2/TRBV6-3	-	TRBJ2-5	TGTGCCAGCAGAATAGGAGAGGAGACCCAGTACTTC	CASRIGEETQYF
-	TRBV7-3	many	TRBJ2-2	TGTGCCAGCAGCTTAGACTCGATTACCGGGGAGCTGTTTTTT	CASSLDSITGELFF
-	TRBV13	few	TRBJ1-2	TGTGCCAGCAGCTTATTTCCAGATGGCTACACCTTC	CASSLFPDGYTF
-	TRBV12-3/TRBV12-4	many	TRBJ1-1	TGTGCCAGCAGTTTAGAGGTCGGTGGGGCAGCTTTCTTT	CASSLEVGGAAFF
-	TRBV27	-	TRBJ2-7	TGTGCCAGCTGCCGATCCGGTACTATCGTTTTCGAGCAGTACTTC	CASCRSGTIVFEQYF
TRBD2	TRBV9	many	TRBJ2-1	TGTGCCAGCAGCCTTGCGGGAGGGCCGAATGAGCAGTTCTTC	CASSLAGGPNEQFF
-	TRBV20-1	many	TRBJ2-1	TGCAGTGCTTCGGAGGTCCGTCACGACAATGAGCAGTTCTTC	CSASEVRHDNEQFF
-	TRBV6-1	-	TRBJ1-1	TGTGCCAGCAGTGCGGAAGGGGACACTGAAGCTTTCTTT	CASSAEGDTEAFF
-	TRBV13	many	TRBJ2-7	TGTGCCAGCAGCTTAGGGCAGGGTCCCTACGAGCAGTACTTC	CASSLGQGPYEQYF
-	TRBV2	-	TRBJ2-1	TGTGCCAGCATCCCTTACTCCTACAATGAGCAGTTCTTC	CASIPYSYNEQFF
TRBD1	TRBV3-1	-	TRBJ1-2	TGTGCCAGCAGCCATGGGACAGGGCGAACGGGCTACACCTTC	CASSHGTGRTGYTF
TRBD1	TRBV28	few	TRBJ1-2	TGTGCCAGCAGTTACAGGGGGCGAGGCTATGGCTACACCTTC	CASSYRGRGYGYTF
-	TRBV6-1	many	TRBJ2-1	TGTGCCAGCACCATCTACAATGAGCAGTTCTTC	CASTIYNEQFF
-	TRBV5-4	many	TRBJ2-7	TGTGCCAGCAGCTCAGGACAGCCCTACGAGCAGTACTTC	CASSSGQPYEQYF
-	TRBV18	many	TRBJ2-7	TGTGCCAGCTCAATAGGAAGCTCCTACGAGCAGTACTTC	CASSIGSSYEQYF
TRBD1	TRBV5-1	many	TRBJ2-7	TGCGCCAGCAGCTGGACAGGGAAGGGGTACGAGCAGTACTTC	CASSWTGKGYEQYF
-	TRBV24-1	-	TRBJ1-5	TGTGCCACCAGTCCGGTGACGGGGGGCCCGAGGCAGCACCAGCATTTT	CATSPVTGGPRQHQHF